This TCR beta chain was documented in a study of T-cell reconstitution after alpha-beta-depleted transplantation in children. Findings and caveats of the study: Several hundred expanded graft clones reportedly gave rise to the alpha-beta T cells present about two months after transplant. When one year had passed after transplant, most T-cell counts and diversity came from newly produced T cells.

Preparation of the TCRbeta library used unique molecular identifiers. TCRdb reprocessed the PCR reads with MiXCR, giving one entry per CDR3 protein. The sample contains 150,000 to 250,000 distinct CDR3 sequences, 6.3% of which appear only once. The CDR3 is made up of 14 amino acids. J was trimmed by 7 bases and V by 6 bases; bases with no gene match: 6. Germline V gives CDR1 MNHEY, CDR2 SMNVEV (reference sequence). This clonotype was recorded many times. What it recognizes is unknown. Source: PBMCs, taken before TCRalphabeta/CD19-depleted stem cell transplant. V usage is TRBV27 and J usage is TRBJ2-1, with 10 nucleotides matching TRBD2. The clonotype originates from a girl less than two years old with combined immunodeficiency, due to receive a stem cell transplant. CDR3 sequence (DNA): TGTGCCAGCAGCGACCCGGGACTAGCGAATGAGCAGTTCTTC. It specifies CASSDPGLANEQFF.